The clone carrying this T cell receptor beta chain was detected ten times or more. Antigen unknown. This sample is part of a study of beta chain features in type 1 diabetes. Study-level points and caveats: There was a moderate but significant shortening of TCRB CDR3s in all four CD4+ subsets of Type 1 diabetes patients. A greater similarity of naive, central memory and Treg TCRB repertoires was seen among patients than among healthy donors.

The authors reverse transcribed all of the isolated RNA, so sequencing captured expressed TCRB transcripts. Libraries were prepared by immunoSEQ multiplex PCR; TCRdb keeps only in-frame clonotypes and omits some of them. The sample records 150,000 or so clones, 9.2% being singletons. In germline, CDR1 is SGHTA, CDR2 FQGNSA. J lost 4 bases, V lost 3 bases, and 2 bases had no gene match. CDR3 length equals 13 residues. Populations obtained by sorting all exceeded 95% purity. Sample: central memory CD4+ T cells from blood. The chain carries TRBV7-2 and TRBJ2-5; 7 bases are a match to TRBD1. This clonotype was sampled from a man aged 18 to 29 in good health. CDR3 amino acids: CASSFRDRETQYF. CDR3 nucleotides: TGTGCCAGCAGCTTCAGGGACAGAGAGACCCAGTACTTC. The full variable domain, rest sourced from reference TRBV7-2 and TRBJ2-5, is GAGVSQSPSNKVTEKGKDVELRCDPISGHTALYWYRQSLGQGLEFLIYFQGNSAPDKSGLPSDRFSAERTGGSVSTLTIQRTQQEDSAVYLCASSFRDRETQYFGPGTRLLVL.